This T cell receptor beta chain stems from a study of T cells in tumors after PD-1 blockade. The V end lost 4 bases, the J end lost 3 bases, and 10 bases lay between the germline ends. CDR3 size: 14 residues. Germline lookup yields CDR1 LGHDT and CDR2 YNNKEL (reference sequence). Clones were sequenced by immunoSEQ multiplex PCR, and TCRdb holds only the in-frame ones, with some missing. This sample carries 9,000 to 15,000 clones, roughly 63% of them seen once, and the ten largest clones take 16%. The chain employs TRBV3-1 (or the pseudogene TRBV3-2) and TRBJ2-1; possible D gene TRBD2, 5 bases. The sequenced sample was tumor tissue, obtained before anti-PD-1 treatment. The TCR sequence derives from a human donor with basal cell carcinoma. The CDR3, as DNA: TGTGCCAGCAGCCCCTCCAGCGGCTACAATGAGCAGTTCTTC. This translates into CASSPSSGYNEQFF.